This entry features one T cell receptor (beta chain) sequence. The assay was immunoSEQ multiplex PCR, and TCRdb's table has in-frame clones only and misses some. Of 50,000 to 75,000 clones in the sample, 65% to 80% were seen once. Trimming cost V 5 bases and J 7 bases; bases outside gene matches: 12. Germline V CDR1 and CDR2: SGHRS, YFSETQ. The CDR3 consists of 15 residues. These data originate in a study of blood T cell repertoires in COVID-19. Study information: From the United States, Italy and Spain came samples of acute and convalescent COVID-19. Sources were T cells, B-cell-depleted T cells, or PBMCs; the material itself was cDNA or gDNA.

This chain connects TRBV5-1 to TRBJ2-1, with 7 bases lining up with TRBD2. This TCR came from a human donor in a cohort sampled during active COVID-19. Sequenced input: peripheral blood. Here the CDR3 DNA reads TGCGCCAGCAGACGGGTTACCAGCGGGGTGAATGAGCAGTTCTTC. It translates to CASRRVTSGVNEQFF.